The sequence of this T cell receptor (beta chain) was determined in a study of CD8 T cells in ankylosing spondylitis. Study observations and caveats: Among TCR beta sequences, a motif of under ten highly homologous variants appeared characteristic of ankylosing spondylitis blood. Clones tied to disease were said to be significantly enriched in matched ankylosing spondylitis synovial fluid.

Turning to this clonotype: Its target is not known.

TCRdb independently ran MiXCR on the 5' RACE reads; one entry per CDR3 protein. Among around 250,000 distinct CDR3 sequences listed, roughly a third were seen once. V was clipped by 1 base and J by 5 bases, with 11 bases between them. Looked up from germline, CDR1 is MNHEY and CDR2 is SMNVEV (reference sequence). This CDR3 comprises 14 residues. This rearrangement joins TRBV27 to TRBJ2-5; D is possibly TRBD1 or TRBD2 (5 bases each). This clonotype was obtained from a male donor with ankylosing spondylitis or in good health (not recorded which). The sample consisted of blood, either unsorted or a sorted T cell fraction (not recorded which). The chain's CDR3 is CASSLLGEGETQYF. In nucleotides, the CDR3 is TGTGCCAGCAGTTTATTGGGCGAGGGGGAGACCCAGTACTTC.